This passage covers 13 T cell receptor beta chains from one sample sequenced in a study of OX40 agonist ivuxolimab in advanced cancers. The protocol was immunoSEQ multiplex PCR, while the TCRdb copy is restricted to in-frame clones and leaves out a portion. The sample contains about 61,000 clones, more than 70% of which appear only once. The sample in question was CD4+ or CD8+ T cells sorted from blood, obtained in a trial of the OX40 agonist ivuxolimab. These receptors originate from an adult with an advanced solid tumor such as melanoma, head and neck, liver or kidney cancer.

The chain couples TRBV7-6 to TRBJ2-3, with a possible D match to TRBD2 (6 bases). CDR3 length equals 12 residues. In germline, CDR1 is SGHVS, CDR2 FNYEAQ. The germline V and J ends were trimmed by 5 bases and 7 bases, with 10 bases remaining between them. In DNA, the CDR3 is TGTGCCAGCAGCGGGACTGGCAATACGCAGTATTTT. It is translated as CASSGTGNTQYF. Full variable domain (outside the CDR3, taken from reference TRBV7-6 and TRBJ2-3): GAGVSQSPRYKVTKRGQDVALRCDPISGHVSLYWYRQALGQGPEFLTYFNYEAQQDKSGLPNDRFSAERPEGSISTLTIQRTEQRDSAMYRCASSGTGNTQYFGPGTRLTVL.

This clone was recorded only once. This chain connects TRBV7-2 to TRBJ1-6, with D tentatively TRBD1 (5 bases). There are 14 residues in the CDR3. CDR1 and CDR2 (germline): SGHTA, FQGNSA. V dropped 5 bases and J dropped 5 bases, with 10 bases sitting between them. Written as DNA, the CDR3 is TGTGCCAGCAGCCCGTCGGGGGATAATTCACCCCTCCACTTT. Its translation: CASSPSGDNSPLHF.

This clone showed up just a few times. CDR3 in DNA: TGTGCCATCGGCGAGGACAGGGAACGGCTGTTTTTT. Translation: CAIGEDRERLFF. The rearrangement uses TRBV10-3 and TRBJ1-4, with TRBD1 matching over 8 bases. Trimming at V came to 8 bases and at J to 14 bases, leaving 10 bases not matched to a gene. Germline CDR1 ENHRY, CDR2 SYGVKD. CDR3 length: 12 amino acids.

Only one count was recorded for this clone. The J gene is TRBJ1-3, the V gene TRBV28, with no clear D. Germline CDR1 MDHEN, CDR2 SYDVKM. This CDR3 is built from 15 residues. V lost 6 bases and J lost 0, with 12 bases in between. The CDR3 DNA is TGTGCCAGCAGGACCAGTCTCCCCTCTGGAAACACCATATATTTT. The encoded protein is CASRTSLPSGNTIYF.

The chain uses TRBV7-9 and TRBJ2-3; 11 positions match TRBD2. Germline CDR1 is SEHNR and CDR2 is FQNEAQ (reference sequence). V lost 6 bases and J lost 3; bases outside the gene matches: 5. The CDR3 consists of 15 residues. The DNA for the CDR3 is TGTGCCAGCAGTTACCTAGCGGGAGGTACAGATACGCAGTATTTT. Amino acid sequence: CASSYLAGGTDTQYF.

The chain joins TRBV5-6 to TRBJ2-3, with 11 bases aligning to TRBD2. Germline CDR1 reads SGHDT; CDR2 reads YYEEEE. The CDR3 runs 15 residues. Trimming took 4 bases from V and 6 from J; bases not matched to a gene: 7. The DNA for the CDR3 is TGTGCCAGCAGCCAAAACCTAGCGGGAGGTGATACGCAGTATTTT. Translating it yields CASSQNLAGGDTQYF. Variable domain in full (rest from reference TRBV5-6 and TRBJ2-3): DAGVTQSPTHLIKTRGQQVTLRCSPKSGHDTVSWYQQALGQGPQFIFQYYEEEERQRGNFPDRFSGHQFPNYSSELNVNALLLGDSALYLCASSQNLAGGDTQYFGPGTRLTVL.

As to this clone: This same CDR3 is encoded by further DNA sequences in the sample. The chain recombines TRBV5-4 with TRBJ2-1, with TRBD1 matching 8 bases. J gave up 12 bases and V 4 bases, and 12 bases lay outside the gene matches. The CDR3 is 14 residues long. The germline gives CDR1 SGHNT, CDR2 YYREEE (reference sequence). CDR3 coding DNA: TGTGCCAGCAGCATCGACAGGGGCGGAGTGTGGCAGTTCTTC. It specifies CASSIDRGGVWQFF.

The chain combines TRBV20-1 with TRBJ2-7, with D hard to call. Germline CDR1 DFQATT, CDR2 SNEGSKA (reference sequence). The CDR3 runs 11 residues. The ends were cut back, 5 bases at V and 3 bases at J, with 8 bases in the middle. CDR3 sequence reads: CSARSGYEQYF. The DNA for the CDR3 is TGCAGTGCTCGCTCCGGCTACGAGCAGTACTTC.

This chain joins TRBV19 and TRBJ2-7; D is unclear. V was trimmed by 5 bases and J by 0 bases, leaving 14 bases between them. The CDR3 loop spans 15 amino acids. The germline V gene encodes CDR1 LNHDA and CDR2 SQIVND (reference sequence). The CDR3, as DNA: TGTGCCAGTAGTCCCCAGGCAGGCGACTCCTACGAGCAGTACTTC. Its protein is CASSPQAGDSYEQYF.

As regards this clone: Other DNA sequences in the same sample also yield this CDR3. The V call is TRBV7-3, the J call TRBJ2-1, with a tentative D call TRBD2 (6 bases). The CDR3 totals 13 residues. Germline V gene data show CDR1 as SGHTA and CDR2 as FQGTGA. V lost 2 bases and J 5 bases, leaving 7 bases between the germline ends. DNA of the CDR3: TGTGCCAGCAGCTTACAGCGGGACAATGAGCAGTTCTTC. This translates into CASSLQRDNEQFF.

The chain uses TRBV10-2 and TRBJ2-3, with TRBD1 as a possible D gene (5 bases). V lost 6 bases and J lost 11, with 15 bases in between. CDR1 is WSHSY and CDR2 is SAAADI in the germline V gene. This CDR3 comprises 12 residues. The CDR3 is CASRTDSLGQYF. The CDR3 DNA reads as TGCGCCAGCAGAACCGACAGTCTCGGGCAGTATTTT.

The chain has TRBV28 and TRBJ1-5; perhaps TRBD1 as D (6 bases). V lost 4 bases, J lost 3 bases, and 16 bases lay in between. The CDR3 has 16 residues. The germline V gene encodes CDR1 MDHEN and CDR2 SYDVKM. The CDR3 DNA follows: TGTGCCAGCAGTTCAATAGGGACACCTCTCAATCAGCCCCAGCATTTT. Protein product: CASSSIGTPLNQPQHF. The variable domain in full, completed from reference TRBV28 and TRBJ1-5, reads DVKVTQSSRYLVKRTGEKVFLECVQDMDHENMFWYRQDPGLGLRLIYFSYDVKMKEKGDIPEGYSVSREKKERFSLILESASTNQTSMYLCASSSIGTPLNQPQHFGDGTRLSIL.

This chain connects TRBV7-2 to TRBJ1-2; D not certain. Germline V CDR1 and CDR2: SGHTA, FQGNSA. Deletions cut 2 bases from V and 6 bases from J, with 10 bases between. The CDR3 runs to 13 residues. In DNA form, the CDR3 reads TGTGCCAGCAGCTTAACCACTAGGGATGGCTACACCTTC. It translates to CASSLTTRDGYTF.